The clone carrying this T cell receptor (beta chain) was observed a single time. The data are from a study of T cell responses to AZD1222 COVID-19 vaccine. The repertoire was sequenced with immunoSEQ multiplex PCR; TCRdb's copy has only in-frame clones and lacks some. This sample carries roughly 140,000 clones, 80% to 95% of them seen once, and the ten largest clones take approximately 1.7%. Germline V CDR1 and CDR2: GTSNPN, SVGIG (reference sequence). The length of the CDR3 is 18 residues. Trimming pared 2 bases from V and 0 bases from J, leaving 17 bases between. The input for sequencing was peripheral blood, taken on day 0 of AZD1222 vaccination. This clonotype originated in an adult in good health. The chain recombines TRBV30 with TRBJ2-6, with D perhaps TRBD1 (6 bases). CDR3: CAWSTTRTGHSGANVLTF. DNA for the CDR3: TGTGCCTGGAGTACTACAAGAACAGGGCACTCTGGGGCCAACGTCCTGACTTTC.